This record covers a single TCR beta chain. The antigen is unknown. Investigators reverse transcribed all isolated RNA, so they sequenced expressed TCRB transcripts. The table came from immunoSEQ multiplex PCR; TCRdb's copy has only in-frame clones and leaves some out. The sample includes roughly 100,000 clones, under 30% seen only once; the top ten take 0.5% to 0.6%. The data are from a study of beta chain features in type 1 diabetes. Study-level background: Examination spanned roughly 110 million sorted cells from all samples.

One heparinised blood draw, averaging approximately 120 mL, came from each donor. In all sorted populations, purity surpassed 95%. Study-wide results and limits: In all four CD4+ subsets, TCRB CDR3 length was significantly, moderately reduced in type 1 diabetes. Patients and controls would share equally any PCR tilt toward shorter templates.

The V gene lost 0 bases and the J gene lost 7 bases, with 21 bases spanning the gap. The CDR3 contains 17 residues. Germline V gives CDR1 ENHRY, CDR2 SYGVKD. Material for sequencing was central memory CD4+ T cells from blood. This clonotype originated in a woman between 18 and 29 years old with type 1 diabetes. This sequence joins TRBV10-3 and TRBJ2-5; maybe TRBD2 (6 bases). CDR3 amino acids: CAISESGGATVWGTQYF. For the CDR3, the DNA is TGTGCCATCAGTGAGTCGGGAGGAGCGACTGTATGGGGGACCCAGTACTTC.